The sequence of this TCR beta chain was determined in a study of T cells in Graves' hyperthyroidism and ophthalmopathy. The V and J ends lost 5 bases and 6 bases respectively, with 11 bases between them. The CDR3 contains 13 residues. Per germline, CDR1 SNHLY and CDR2 FYNNEI. Exclusion criteria comprised uncontrolled infection, other autoimmune disease, pregnancy or lactation. RNA transcripts were the template for amplifying TCR beta CDR3 regions. An initial round of RT-PCR targeting the TCR CDR3 relied on the HTBI primer set. TCRdb reanalysed the multiplex PCR reads using MiXCR and keeps one entry per CDR3 protein. Seen here are roughly 570,000 distinct CDR3 sequences, around 42% observed once, and the top ten hold 15% to 20%. This clonotype has a count of ten or more.

V gene TRBV2 combines with J gene TRBJ1-5, with D possibly being TRBD1 (5 bases). The sequenced material came from peripheral blood or thyroid tissue (not recorded which). The sequence was collected from an adult woman with Graves' disease, either hyperthyroidism or ophthalmopathy (not recorded which). The DNA for the CDR3 is TGTGCCAGCAGTAGCTACCAGGGTCAGCCCCAGCATTTT. It codes for CASSSYQGQPQHF.